A selection of T cell receptor beta chains follows, all from one sample in a study of OX40 agonist ivuxolimab in advanced cancers. Sequenced by immunoSEQ multiplex PCR; TCRdb stores in-frame clones only, minus some. The data hold 82,000 or so clones, with 75% to 90% observed a single time. The specimen comprised CD4+ or CD8+ T cells sorted from blood, sampled in a trial of the OX40 agonist ivuxolimab. The receptors here all came from an adult with an advanced solid tumor such as melanoma, head and neck, liver or kidney cancer. Both conserved end residues are part of each CDR3. The order of the fields is clone size, J gene, V gene, D gene, CDR3 DNA, CDR3 protein. A D gene is named only where the DNA matches it firmly. Only part of the rows carry a size: once, few, many, or a class if the clone is expanded.

size: few; J: TRBJ2-5; V: TRBV29-1; D: TRBD1; DNA: TGCAGCGTCGACCGGGACAGGGGGCTGGAGTACTTC; CDR3: CSVDRDRGLEYF
size: NA; J: TRBJ2-3; V: TRBV6-1; D: NA; DNA: TGTGCCAGCAGCCATTCAGATACGCAGTATTTT; CDR3: CASSHSDTQYF
size: NA; J: TRBJ1-2; V: TRBV6-5; D: TRBD1; DNA: TGTGCCAGCAGGTGGGACAGGGAGGAGGGTTATGGCTACACCTTC; CDR3: CASRWDREEGYGYTF
size: once; J: TRBJ2-1; V: TRBV28; D: NA; DNA: TGTGCCAGCAGCTGGCTAGGTTCCGATGAGCAGTTCTTC; CDR3: CASSWLGSDEQFF
size: NA; J: TRBJ2-7; V: TRBV4-3; D: TRBD1; DNA: TGCGCCAGCAGCCAAGGGACAGGGGGCAGGTACGAGCAGTACTTC; CDR3: CASSQGTGGRYEQYF
size: NA; J: TRBJ2-7; V: TRBV4-2; D: TRBD1; DNA: TGTGCCAGCAGCCAACGTCAGGGGGTGGGCTACGAGCAGTACTTC; CDR3: CASSQRQGVGYEQYF
size: NA; J: TRBJ1-2; V: TRBV28; D: NA; DNA: TGTGCCAGCAGTTGGGGGTTCCCGGGGCCTGGTGGCTACACCTTC; CDR3: CASSWGFPGPGGYTF
size: NA; J: TRBJ2-4; V: TRBV27; D: NA; DNA: TGTGCCAGCAGTTTATACCAGACCGGGACCCACCCTTCCATTCAGTACTTC; CDR3: CASSLYQTGTHPSIQYF
size: NA; J: TRBJ2-7; V: TRBV5-1; D: TRBD1; DNA: TGCGCCAGCAGCTCCAGGACAGGGAAGGGCCTCGAGCAGTACTTC; CDR3: CASSSRTGKGLEQYF
size: NA; J: TRBJ1-5; V: TRBV5-4; D: TRBD1; DNA: TGTGCCAGCAGCTTAAGTCCCGGGACAGACAATCAGCCCCAGCATTTT; CDR3: CASSLSPGTDNQPQHF
size: NA; J: TRBJ1-2; V: TRBV9; D: NA; DNA: TGTGCCAGCAGCGCTGAGGGTTTTGGCTACACCTTC; CDR3: CASSAEGFGYTF
size: NA; J: TRBJ1-4; V: TRBV10-1; D: NA; DNA: TGCGCCAGCAGTGAGGTTCCGGACGGGATAAATGAAAAACTGTTTTTT; CDR3: CASSEVPDGINEKLFF
size: NA; J: TRBJ2-7; V: TRBV4-1; D: TRBD2; DNA: TGCGCCAGCAGCCATACAATAGCGGGGGGGCTCTCCTACGAGCAGTACTTC; CDR3: CASSHTIAGGLSYEQYF
size: NA; J: TRBJ2-5; V: TRBV25-1; D: TRBD2; DNA: TGTGCCAGCAGTGGGGTAGCGGGGGGATTTTCGGGGACCCAGTACTTC; CDR3: CASSGVAGGFSGTQYF
size: NA; J: TRBJ1-6; V: TRBV30; D: NA; DNA: TGTGCCTGGAGTGTCAGGGGTACTTATAATTCACCCCTCCACTTT; CDR3: CAWSVRGTYNSPLHF
size: NA; J: TRBJ2-7; V: TRBV27; D: NA; DNA: TGTGCCAGCAGTCTCGGACCCCCTGGCGAGCAGTACTTC; CDR3: CASSLGPPGEQYF
size: few; J: TRBJ1-1; V: TRBV4-1; D: NA; DNA: TGCGCCAGCAGCCGATCGGGGGGAACGATGAACACTGAAGCTTTCTTT; CDR3: CASSRSGGTMNTEAFF
size: NA; J: TRBJ2-1; V: TRBV19; D: TRBD2; DNA: TGTGCCAGTAGTATAAGCGGGGGGGCCCATGAGCAGTTCTTC; CDR3: CASSISGGAHEQFF
size: NA; J: TRBJ1-6; V: TRBV5-4; D: TRBD1; DNA: TGTGCCAGCAGCTTGGGGACAGGGGGCTATAATTCACCCCTCCACTTT; CDR3: CASSLGTGGYNSPLHF
size: NA; J: TRBJ1-4; V: TRBV2; D: NA; DNA: TGTGCCACCGTTTTGGGGGATAGGAATGAAAAACTGTTTTTT; CDR3: CATVLGDRNEKLFF
size: NA; J: TRBJ2-7; V: TRBV30; D: NA; DNA: TGTGCCGTTTCTCCGGGACTCGGGACTGAGGAGCAGTACTTC; CDR3: CAVSPGLGTEEQYF